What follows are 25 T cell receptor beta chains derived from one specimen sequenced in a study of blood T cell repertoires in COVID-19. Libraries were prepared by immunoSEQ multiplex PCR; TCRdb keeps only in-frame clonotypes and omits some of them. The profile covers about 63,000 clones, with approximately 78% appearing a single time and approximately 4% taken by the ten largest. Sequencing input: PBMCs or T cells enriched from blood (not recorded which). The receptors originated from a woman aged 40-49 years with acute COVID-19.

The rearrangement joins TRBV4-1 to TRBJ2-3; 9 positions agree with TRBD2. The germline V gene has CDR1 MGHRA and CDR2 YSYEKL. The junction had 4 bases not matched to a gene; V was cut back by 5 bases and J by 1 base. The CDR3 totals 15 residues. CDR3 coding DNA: TGCGCCAGCAGCGCCAGACTAGCGGGCACAGATACGCAGTATTTT. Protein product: CASSARLAGTDTQYF.

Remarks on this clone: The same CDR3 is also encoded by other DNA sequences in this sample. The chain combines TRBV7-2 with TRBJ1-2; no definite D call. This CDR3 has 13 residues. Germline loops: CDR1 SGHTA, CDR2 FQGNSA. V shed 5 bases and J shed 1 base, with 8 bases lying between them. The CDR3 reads CASSLDNNYGYTF. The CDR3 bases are TGTGCCAGCAGCCTCGACAATAACTATGGCTACACCTTC.

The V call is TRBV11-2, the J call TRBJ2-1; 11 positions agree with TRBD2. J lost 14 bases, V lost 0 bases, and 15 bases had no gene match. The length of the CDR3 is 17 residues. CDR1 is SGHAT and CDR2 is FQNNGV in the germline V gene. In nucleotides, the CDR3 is TGTGCCAGCAGCTTAGATAGGACTAGCGGGTCCCGGGGGCACAAGTTCTTC. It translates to CASSLDRTSGSRGHKFF.

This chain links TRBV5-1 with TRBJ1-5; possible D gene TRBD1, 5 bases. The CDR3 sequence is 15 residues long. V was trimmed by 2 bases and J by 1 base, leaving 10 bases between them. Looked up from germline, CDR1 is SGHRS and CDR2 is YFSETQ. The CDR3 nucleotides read TGCGCCAGCAGCTTTTCAGGGAACAGCAATCAGCCCCAGCATTTT. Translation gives CASSFSGNSNQPQHF.

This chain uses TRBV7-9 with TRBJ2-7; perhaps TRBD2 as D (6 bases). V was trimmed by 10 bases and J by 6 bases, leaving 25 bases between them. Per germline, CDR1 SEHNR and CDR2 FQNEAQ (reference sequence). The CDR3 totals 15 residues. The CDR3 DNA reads TGTGCCATCGATACATTGGGGGGTTCCTTTGCCGAGCAGTACTTC. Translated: CAIDTLGGSFAEQYF.

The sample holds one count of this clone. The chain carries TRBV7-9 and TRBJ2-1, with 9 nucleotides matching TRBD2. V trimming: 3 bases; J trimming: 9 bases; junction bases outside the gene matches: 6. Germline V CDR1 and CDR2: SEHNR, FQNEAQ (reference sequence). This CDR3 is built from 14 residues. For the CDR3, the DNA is TGTGCCAGCAGCTTGGCGGGAGGGCCCACTGAGCAGTTCTTC. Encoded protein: CASSLAGGPTEQFF.

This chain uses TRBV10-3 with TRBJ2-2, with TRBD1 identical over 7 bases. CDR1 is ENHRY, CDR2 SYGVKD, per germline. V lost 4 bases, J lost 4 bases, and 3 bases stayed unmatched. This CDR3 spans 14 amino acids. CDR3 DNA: TGTGCCATCAGTGCGGACAGGTCCACCGGGGAGCTGTTTTTT. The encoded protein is CAISADRSTGELFF.

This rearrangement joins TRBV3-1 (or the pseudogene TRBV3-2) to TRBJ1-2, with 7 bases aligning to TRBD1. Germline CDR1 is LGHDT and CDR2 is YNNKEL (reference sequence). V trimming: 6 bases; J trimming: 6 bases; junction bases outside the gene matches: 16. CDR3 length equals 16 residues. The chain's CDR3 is CASSQYGQAVRNGYTF. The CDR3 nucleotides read TGTGCCAGCAGTCAATATGGACAGGCCGTTCGGAATGGCTACACCTTC.

The CDR3 sequence: CASSSQGELEQYF. The CDR3 DNA reads as TGTGCCAGCAGTTCCCAGGGGGAACTCGAGCAGTACTTC. The rearrangement uses TRBV12-3 or TRBV12-4 and TRBJ2-7, with TRBD1 matching 7 bases. The CDR3 sequence is 13 residues long. The V and J ends lost 4 bases and 6 bases, in that order; junction bases with no gene match: 6.

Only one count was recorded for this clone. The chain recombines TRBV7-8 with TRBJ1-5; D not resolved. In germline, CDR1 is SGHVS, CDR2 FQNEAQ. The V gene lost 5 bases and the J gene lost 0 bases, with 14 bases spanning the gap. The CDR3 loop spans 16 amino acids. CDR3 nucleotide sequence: TGTGCCAGCAGCCGTGACCCGGGTTATAGCAATCAGCCCCAGCATTTT. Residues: CASSRDPGYSNQPQHF.

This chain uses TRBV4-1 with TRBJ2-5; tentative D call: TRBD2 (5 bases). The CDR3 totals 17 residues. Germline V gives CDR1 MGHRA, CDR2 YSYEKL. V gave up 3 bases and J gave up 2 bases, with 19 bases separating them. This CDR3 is CASSHSTGSAHQETQYF. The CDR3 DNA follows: TGCGCCAGCAGCCACTCGACGGGTAGCGCCCATCAAGAGACCCAGTACTTC.

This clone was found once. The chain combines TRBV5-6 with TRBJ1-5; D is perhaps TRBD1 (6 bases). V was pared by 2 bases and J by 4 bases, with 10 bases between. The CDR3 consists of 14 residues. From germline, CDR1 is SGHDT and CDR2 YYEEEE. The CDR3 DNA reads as TGTGCCAGCAGCTTCAGGGGCGGTAATCAGCCCCAGCATTTT. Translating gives CASSFRGGNQPQHF.

The DNA of the CDR3 is TGCAGCGTCGAGGGGGTTGGCGAGCAGTACTTC. Amino acids: CSVEGVGEQYF. The rearrangement links TRBV29-1 to TRBJ2-7; a possible D gene is TRBD1 (6 bases). Germline V gene sequence: CDR1 SQVTM, CDR2 ANQGSEA. The V gene lost 6 bases and the J gene lost 6 bases, with 12 bases spanning the gap. The CDR3 has 11 residues.

CDR3: CASTRGAGHGYTF. The DNA for the CDR3 is TGTGCCAGCACCCGAGGTGCAGGGCATGGCTACACCTTC. The J gene is TRBJ1-2, the V gene TRBV6-5; the D gene is possibly TRBD1 (5 bases). V gave up 7 bases and J gave up 6 bases, with 15 bases separating them. Germline CDR1 MNHEY, CDR2 SVGAGI. The CDR3 covers 13 residues.

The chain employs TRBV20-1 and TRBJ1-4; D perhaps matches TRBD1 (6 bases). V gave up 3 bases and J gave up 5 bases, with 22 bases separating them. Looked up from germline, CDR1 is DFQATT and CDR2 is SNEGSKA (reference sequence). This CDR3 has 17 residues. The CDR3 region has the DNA TGCAGTGCTAGTTCCCCGGGGGGGCCTTGGGGCAATGAAAAACTGTTTTTT. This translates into CSASSPGGPWGNEKLFF.

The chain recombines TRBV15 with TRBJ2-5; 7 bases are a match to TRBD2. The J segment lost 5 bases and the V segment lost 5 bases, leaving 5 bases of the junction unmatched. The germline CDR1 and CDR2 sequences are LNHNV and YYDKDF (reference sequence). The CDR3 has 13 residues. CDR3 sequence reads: CATSGRGGETQYF. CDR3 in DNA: TGTGCCACCAGCGGGAGGGGTGGGGAGACCCAGTACTTC.

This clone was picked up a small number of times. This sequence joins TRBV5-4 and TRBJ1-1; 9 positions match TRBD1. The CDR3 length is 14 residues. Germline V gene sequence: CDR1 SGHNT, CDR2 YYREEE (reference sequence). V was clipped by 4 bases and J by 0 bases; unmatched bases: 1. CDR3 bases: TGTGCCAGCAGCAGGACAGGGGTGAACACTGAAGCTTTCTTT. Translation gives CASSRTGVNTEAFF.

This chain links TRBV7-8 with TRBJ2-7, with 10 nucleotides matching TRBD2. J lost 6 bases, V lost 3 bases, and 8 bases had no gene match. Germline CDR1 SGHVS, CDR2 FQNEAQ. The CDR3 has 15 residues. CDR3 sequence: CASSFLAGGPLEQYV. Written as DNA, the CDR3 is TGTGCCAGCAGCTTCTTAGCGGGGGGCCCCCTCGAGCAGTACGTC.

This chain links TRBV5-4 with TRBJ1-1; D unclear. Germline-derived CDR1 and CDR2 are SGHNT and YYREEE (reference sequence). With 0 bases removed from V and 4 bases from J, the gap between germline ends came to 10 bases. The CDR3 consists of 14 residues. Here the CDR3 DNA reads TGTGCCAGCAGCTTGGGAGCAGGAATCACTGAAGCTTTCTTT. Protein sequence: CASSLGAGITEAFF.

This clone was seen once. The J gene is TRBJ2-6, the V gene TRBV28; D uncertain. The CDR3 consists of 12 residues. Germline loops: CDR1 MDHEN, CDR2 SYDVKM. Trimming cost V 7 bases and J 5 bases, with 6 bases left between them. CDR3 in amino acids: CASKARANVLTF. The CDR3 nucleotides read TGTGCCAGCAAAGCCAGGGCCAACGTCCTGACTTTC.

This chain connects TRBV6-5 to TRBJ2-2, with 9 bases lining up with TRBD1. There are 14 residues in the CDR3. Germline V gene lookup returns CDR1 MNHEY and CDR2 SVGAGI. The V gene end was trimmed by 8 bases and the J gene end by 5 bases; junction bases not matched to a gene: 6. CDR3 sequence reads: CASPPGTGTGELFF. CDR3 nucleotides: TGTGCCAGCCCCCCAGGGACAGGGACCGGGGAGCTGTTTTTT.

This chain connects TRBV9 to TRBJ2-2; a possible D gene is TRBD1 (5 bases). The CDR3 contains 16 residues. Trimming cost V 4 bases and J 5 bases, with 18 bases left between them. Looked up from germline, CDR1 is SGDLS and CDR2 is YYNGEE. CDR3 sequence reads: CASSFTPATVTGELFF. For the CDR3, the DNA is TGTGCCAGCAGCTTCACCCCTGCGACAGTTACCGGGGAGCTGTTTTTT. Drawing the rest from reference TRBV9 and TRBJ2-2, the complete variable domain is DSGVTQTPKHLITATGQRVTLRCSPRSGDLSVYWYQQSLDQGLQFLIQYYNGEERAKGNILERFSAQQFPDLHSELNLSSLELGDSALYFCASSFTPATVTGELFFGEGSRLTVL.

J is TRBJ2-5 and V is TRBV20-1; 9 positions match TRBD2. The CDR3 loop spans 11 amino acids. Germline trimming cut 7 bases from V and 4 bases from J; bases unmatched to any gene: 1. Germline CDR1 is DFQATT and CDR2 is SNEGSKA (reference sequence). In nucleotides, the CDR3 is TGCAGTGGAGCGGGAGGAGAGACCCAGTACTTC. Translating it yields CSGAGGETQYF.

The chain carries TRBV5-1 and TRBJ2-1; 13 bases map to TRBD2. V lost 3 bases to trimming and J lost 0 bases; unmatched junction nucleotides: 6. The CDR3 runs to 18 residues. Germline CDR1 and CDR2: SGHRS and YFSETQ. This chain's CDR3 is CASSYRLAGGSSYNEQFF. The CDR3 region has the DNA TGCGCCAGCAGCTATCGACTAGCGGGGGGCAGCTCCTACAATGAGCAGTTCTTC.

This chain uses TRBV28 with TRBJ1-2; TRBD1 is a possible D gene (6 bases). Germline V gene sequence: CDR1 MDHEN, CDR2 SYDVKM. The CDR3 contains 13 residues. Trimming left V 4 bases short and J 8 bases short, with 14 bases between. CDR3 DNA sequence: TGTGCCAGCAGTTCCCCAGGGGTTTGGGGCTACACCTTC. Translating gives CASSSPGVWGYTF.